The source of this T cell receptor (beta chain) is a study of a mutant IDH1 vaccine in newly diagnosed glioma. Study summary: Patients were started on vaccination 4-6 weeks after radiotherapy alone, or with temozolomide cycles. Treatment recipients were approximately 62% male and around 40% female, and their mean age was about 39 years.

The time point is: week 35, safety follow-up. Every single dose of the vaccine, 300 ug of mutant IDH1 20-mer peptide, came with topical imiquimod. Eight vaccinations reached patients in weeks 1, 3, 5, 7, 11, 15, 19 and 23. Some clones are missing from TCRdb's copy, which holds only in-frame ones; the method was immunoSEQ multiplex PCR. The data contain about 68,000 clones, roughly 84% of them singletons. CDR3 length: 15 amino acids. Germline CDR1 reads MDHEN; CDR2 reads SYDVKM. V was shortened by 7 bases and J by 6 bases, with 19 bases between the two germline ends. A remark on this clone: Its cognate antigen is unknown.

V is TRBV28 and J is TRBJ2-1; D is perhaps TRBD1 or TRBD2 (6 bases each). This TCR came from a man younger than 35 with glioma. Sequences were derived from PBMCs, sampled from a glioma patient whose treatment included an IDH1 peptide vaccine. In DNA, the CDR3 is TGTGCCAGCACACTGGGGCCCGGGGGCCTCAATGAGCAGTTCTTC. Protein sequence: CASTLGPGGLNEQFF.